Sequencing of this T cell receptor beta chain was carried out in a study of T-cell reconstitution after alpha-beta-depleted transplantation in children. Study-wide points: Surviving recipient T cells and thymic progenitors accounted for the high day-60 TCRbeta diversity observed in some patients. It was reported that alpha-beta T cells came from several hundred expanded graft clones (about two months after transplant). T-cell numbers and diversity, one year after transplant, stemmed largely from T cells that were newly produced.

Unique molecular identifiers were used in preparing the TCRbeta library. TCRdb independently ran MiXCR on the PCR reads; one entry per CDR3 protein. Of some 150,000 distinct CDR3 sequences in the sample, roughly 8.8% were seen once. This clonotype has a handful of counts. Antigen unknown. The V gene's germline CDR1 is SQVTM and CDR2 ANQGSEA. CDR3 length: 12 amino acids. V lost 8 bases, J lost 5 bases, and 15 bases lay in between. The V and J genes are TRBV29-1 and TRBJ1-2, with a possible D match to TRBD1 (5 bases). The sequences come from PBMCs, mostly from graft donor cells, collected 180 days after TCRalphabeta/CD19-depleted stem cell transplant. This TCR derives from a female patient aged 2-9 years who had a stem cell transplant for congenital amegakaryocytic thrombocytopenia, so the T cells may come from the graft donor. CDR3: CSIRGLGYGYTF. The CDR3 DNA sequence: TGCAGCATAAGGGGACTTGGGTATGGCTACACCTTC.